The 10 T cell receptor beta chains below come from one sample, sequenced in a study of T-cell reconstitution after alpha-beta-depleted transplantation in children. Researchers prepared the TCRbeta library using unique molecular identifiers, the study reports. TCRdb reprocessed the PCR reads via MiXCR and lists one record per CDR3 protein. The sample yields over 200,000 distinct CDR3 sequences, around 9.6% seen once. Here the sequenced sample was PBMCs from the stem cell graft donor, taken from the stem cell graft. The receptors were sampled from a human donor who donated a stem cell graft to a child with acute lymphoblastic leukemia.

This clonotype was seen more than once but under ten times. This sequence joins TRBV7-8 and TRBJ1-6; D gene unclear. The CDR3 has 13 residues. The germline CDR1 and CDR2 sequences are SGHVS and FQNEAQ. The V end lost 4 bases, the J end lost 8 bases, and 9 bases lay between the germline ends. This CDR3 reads CASSSLRDSPLHF. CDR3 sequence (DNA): TGTGCCAGCAGCTCTCTAAGGGATTCACCCCTCCACTTT. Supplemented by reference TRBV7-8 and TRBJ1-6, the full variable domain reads GAGVSQSPRYKVAKRGQDVALRCDPISGHVSLFWYQQALGQGPEFLTYFQNEAQLDKSGLPSDRFFAERPEGSVSTLKIQRTQQEDSAVYLCASSSLRDSPLHFGNGTRLTVT.

The CDR3 DNA reads as TGTGCCTGGGACAAGACAGGGGCCCTAGGGTACTTC. Translation gives CAWDKTGALGYF. The chain has TRBV30 and TRBJ2-7; 8 nucleotides align to TRBD1. V lost 5 bases, J lost 12 bases, and 12 bases stayed unmatched. This CDR3 region has 12 residues. Germline loops: CDR1 GTSNPN, CDR2 SVGIG (reference sequence).

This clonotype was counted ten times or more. The CDR3 reads CSVDIQLGVSSEQFF. Written as DNA, the CDR3 is TGCAGCGTTGATATCCAACTCGGGGTTAGTAGCGAGCAGTTCTTC. The chain has TRBV29-1 and TRBJ2-1; weak D call: TRBD2 (5 bases). CDR1 is SQVTM, CDR2 ANQGSEA, per germline. The CDR3 sequence is 15 residues long. The V end lost 3 bases, the J end lost 10 bases, and 22 bases lay between the germline ends.

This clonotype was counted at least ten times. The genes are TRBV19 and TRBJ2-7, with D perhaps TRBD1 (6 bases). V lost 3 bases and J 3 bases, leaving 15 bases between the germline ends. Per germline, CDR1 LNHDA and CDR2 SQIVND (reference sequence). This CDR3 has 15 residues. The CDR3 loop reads CASSIWKGGNYEQYF. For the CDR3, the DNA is TGTGCCAGTAGTATCTGGAAAGGGGGAAACTACGAGCAGTACTTC.

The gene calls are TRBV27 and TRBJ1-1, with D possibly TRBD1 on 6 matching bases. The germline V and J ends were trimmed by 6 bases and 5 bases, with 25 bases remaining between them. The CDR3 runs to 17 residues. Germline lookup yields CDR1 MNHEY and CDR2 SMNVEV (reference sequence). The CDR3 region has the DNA TGTGCCAGCAGCTTAGGCGGGACATTGGGGGTAGGTACTGAAGCTTTCTTT. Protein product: CASSLGGTLGVGTEAFF.

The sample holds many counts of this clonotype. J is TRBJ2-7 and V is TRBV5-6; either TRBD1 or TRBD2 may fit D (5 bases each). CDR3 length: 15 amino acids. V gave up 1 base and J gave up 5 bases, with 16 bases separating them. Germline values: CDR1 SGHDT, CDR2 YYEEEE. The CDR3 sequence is CASSLWGPRTHEQYF. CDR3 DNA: TGTGCCAGCAGCTTGTGGGGACCTAGGACCCACGAGCAGTACTTC. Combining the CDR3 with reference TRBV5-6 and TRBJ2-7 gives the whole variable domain DAGVTQSPTHLIKTRGQQVTLRCSPKSGHDTVSWYQQALGQGPQFIFQYYEEEERQRGNFPDRFSGHQFPNYSSELNVNALLLGDSALYLCASSLWGPRTHEQYFGPGTRLTVT.

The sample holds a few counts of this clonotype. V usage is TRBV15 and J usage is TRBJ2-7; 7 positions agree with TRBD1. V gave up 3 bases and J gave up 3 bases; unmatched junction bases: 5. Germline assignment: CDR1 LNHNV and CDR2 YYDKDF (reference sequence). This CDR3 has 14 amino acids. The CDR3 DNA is TGTGCCACCAGCAGGGAGAGACAGGGCTACGAGCAGTACTTC. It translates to CATSRERQGYEQYF.

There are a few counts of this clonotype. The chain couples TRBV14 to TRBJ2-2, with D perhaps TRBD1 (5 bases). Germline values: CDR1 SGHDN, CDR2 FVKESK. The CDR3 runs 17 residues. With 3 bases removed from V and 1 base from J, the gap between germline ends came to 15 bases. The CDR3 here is CASSHLTEPQNTGELFF. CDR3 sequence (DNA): TGTGCCAGCAGCCACTTGACAGAACCCCAGAACACCGGGGAGCTGTTTTTT.

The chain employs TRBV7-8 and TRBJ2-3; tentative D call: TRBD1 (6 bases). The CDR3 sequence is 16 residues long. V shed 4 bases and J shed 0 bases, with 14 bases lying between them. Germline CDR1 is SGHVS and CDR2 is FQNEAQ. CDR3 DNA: TGTGCCAGCAGCTCGGTAGGGACAACTAGCACAGATACGCAGTATTTT. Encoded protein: CASSSVGTTSTDTQYF.

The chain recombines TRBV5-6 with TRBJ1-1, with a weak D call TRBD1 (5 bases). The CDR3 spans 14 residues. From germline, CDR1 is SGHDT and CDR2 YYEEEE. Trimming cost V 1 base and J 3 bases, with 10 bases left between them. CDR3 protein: CASSLWDGHTEAFF. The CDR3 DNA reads TGTGCCAGCAGCTTGTGGGACGGCCACACTGAAGCTTTCTTT.